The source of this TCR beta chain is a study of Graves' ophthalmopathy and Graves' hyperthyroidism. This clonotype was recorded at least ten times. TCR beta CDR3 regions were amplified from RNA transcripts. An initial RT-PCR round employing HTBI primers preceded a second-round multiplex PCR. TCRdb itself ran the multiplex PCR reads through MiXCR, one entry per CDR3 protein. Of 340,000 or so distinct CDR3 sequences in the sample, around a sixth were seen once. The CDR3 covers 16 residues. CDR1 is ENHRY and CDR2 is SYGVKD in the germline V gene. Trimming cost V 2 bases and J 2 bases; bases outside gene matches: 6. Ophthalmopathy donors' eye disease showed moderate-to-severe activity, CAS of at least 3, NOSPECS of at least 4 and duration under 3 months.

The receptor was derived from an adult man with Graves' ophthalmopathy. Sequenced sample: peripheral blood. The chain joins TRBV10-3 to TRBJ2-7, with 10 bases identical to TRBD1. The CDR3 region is CAISETLGQGAYEQYF. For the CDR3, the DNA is TGTGCCATCAGTGAGACTTTAGGACAGGGGGCCTACGAGCAGTACTTC.